The 23 T cell receptor beta chains below were found in one sample sequenced in a study of PD-1 blockade in classical Hodgkin lymphoma. Time point described: cycle 4 day 1 (C4D1), after less than 7 weeks of nivolumab. Relapse was seen in all patients after autologous stem cell transplantation, and brentuximab vedotin exposure was variable. Assay used: immunoSEQ multiplex PCR; TCRdb lists only in-frame clones, some missing. The sample carries roughly 20,000 clones, roughly three quarters recorded once. The input for sequencing was peripheral blood mononuclear cells (PBMCs), taken before the fourth cycle of nivolumab. The receptors here all came from a human donor with classical Hodgkin lymphoma.

V gene TRBV30 combines with J gene TRBJ1-5; the D gene is possibly TRBD1 (5 bases). The CDR3 length is 13 residues. V shed 2 bases and J shed 7 bases, with 12 bases lying between them. The germline V gene has CDR1 GTSNPN and CDR2 SVGIG (reference sequence). The CDR3 nucleotides are TGTGCCTGGAGTACGGGGGTTGGGCAGCCCCAGCATTTT. This sequence encodes CAWSTGVGQPQHF.

V gene TRBV27 combines with J gene TRBJ1-4, with D possibly TRBD1 on 6 matching bases. Deletions cut 2 bases from V and 4 bases from J, with 8 bases between. Germline V gene lookup returns CDR1 MNHEY and CDR2 SMNVEV (reference sequence). The CDR3 consists of 14 residues. The CDR3 coding sequence is TGTGCCAGCAGTTTAAGGGGGGGTAATGAAAAACTGTTTTTT. Translated: CASSLRGGNEKLFF.

The chain recombines TRBV14 with TRBJ1-6; D remains unclear. CDR3 length: 13 residues. The germline gives CDR1 SGHDN, CDR2 FVKESK. With 4 bases removed from V and 7 bases from J, the gap between germline ends came to 8 bases. The CDR3 DNA sequence: TGTGCCAGCAGCCGTGGGCTAAATTCACCCCTCCACTTT. This gives the protein CASSRGLNSPLHF.

The V and J genes are TRBV30 and TRBJ1-1; weak D call: TRBD1 (6 bases). The V end was cut by 7 bases, the J end by 1 base, with 16 bases between. This CDR3 region has 14 residues. The germline CDR1 and CDR2 sequences are GTSNPN and SVGIG (reference sequence). CDR3: CASDTGTSNTEAFF. The DNA of the CDR3 is TGTGCCTCCGACACAGGGACCTCGAACACTGAAGCTTTCTTT.

Here the CDR3 reads CATSRDRPSNTIYF. CDR3 DNA: TGTGCCACCAGCAGAGATCGGCCCTCCAACACCATATATTTT. The chain uses TRBV15 and TRBJ1-3; D not resolved. Germline values: CDR1 LNHNV, CDR2 YYDKDF (reference sequence). Trimming left V 0 bases short and J 7 bases short, with 10 bases between. The length of the CDR3 is 14 residues.

The chain couples TRBV5-1 to TRBJ2-2; a possible D gene is TRBD2 (6 bases). V lost 4 bases and J 7 bases, leaving 14 bases between the germline ends. Germline V gives CDR1 SGHRS, CDR2 YFSETQ. The CDR3 sequence is 14 residues long. CDR3: CASSTTSLGGELFF. The CDR3, as DNA: TGCGCCAGCAGCACGACTAGTTTGGGCGGGGAGCTGTTTTTT.

This clone came up once. The rearrangement links TRBV28 to TRBJ2-5, with D hard to call. Trimming took 0 bases from V and 6 from J, leaving 8 bases between them. This CDR3 contains 13 residues. Per germline, CDR1 MDHEN and CDR2 SYDVKM. CDR3 nucleotides: TGTGCCAGCAGTTTATGGGCGGCGAAGACCCAGTACTTC. This encodes CASSLWAAKTQYF.

V gene TRBV2 combines with J gene TRBJ1-4, with D perhaps matching TRBD1 (5 bases). This CDR3 region has 15 residues. Trimming stripped 2 bases from V and 8 bases from J, with 15 bases between. CDR1 is SNHLY and CDR2 is FYNNEI in the germline V gene. The DNA for the CDR3 is TGTGCCAGCAGTGAAATGAGGTTCGGGGGGGAAAAACTGTTTTTT. It translates to CASSEMRFGGEKLFF.

The chain employs TRBV7-6 and TRBJ2-5; TRBD1 might be the D (6 bases). The V gene's germline CDR1 is SGHVS and CDR2 FNYEAQ. The length of the CDR3 is 13 residues. Deletions cut 3 bases from V and 4 bases from J, with 9 bases between. Here the CDR3 DNA reads TGTGCCAGCAGCTTTCAGGGGCGAGAGACCCAGTACTTC. Its translation: CASSFQGRETQYF.

J is TRBJ1-1 and V is TRBV27, with D possibly being TRBD1 (6 bases). V was cut by 5 bases and J by 3 bases, with 13 bases left in between. The CDR3 is 14 amino acids. CDR1 MNHEY and CDR2 SMNVEV come from the germline V gene (reference sequence). The DNA for the CDR3 is TGTGCCAGCAGTACCGGACAGTGGGACACTGAAGCTTTCTTT. This codes for CASSTGQWDTEAFF.

V and J are TRBV5-4 and TRBJ1-1; 7 bases line up with TRBD1. Germline trimming cut 1 base from V and 5 bases from J; bases unmatched to any gene: 8. CDR1 SGHNT and CDR2 YYREEE come from the germline V gene (reference sequence). The CDR3 totals 15 residues. CDR3 DNA: TGTGCCAGCAGCTTGAGGTCAGGGGGTGGGACTGAAGCTTTCTTT. It codes for CASSLRSGGGTEAFF.

In its sample, this clone was seen once. The chain combines TRBV30 with TRBJ1-2; unclear D gene. CDR1 is GTSNPN and CDR2 is SVGIG in the germline V gene (reference sequence). Trimming took 0 bases from V and 4 from J, leaving 15 bases between them. This CDR3 contains 15 residues. CDR3 loop: CAWSVGGPFGYGYTF. The CDR3 nucleotides read TGTGCCTGGAGTGTAGGCGGACCCTTCGGCTATGGCTACACCTTC.

The sample holds a few counts of this clone. The chain is built from TRBV5-4 and TRBJ1-1; D not certain. The germline V gene encodes CDR1 SGHNT and CDR2 YYREEE (reference sequence). V lost 0 bases and J lost 3, with 12 bases in between. This CDR3 spans 15 amino acids. The CDR3 nucleotides are TGTGCCAGCAGCTTGGTCGGGGTTCGTGACACTGAAGCTTTCTTT. Residues: CASSLVGVRDTEAFF. The full variable domain, rest sourced from reference TRBV5-4 and TRBJ1-1, is ETGVTQSPTHLIKTRGQQVTLRCSSQSGHNTVSWYQQALGQGPQFIFQYYREEENGRGNFPPRFSGLQFPNYSSELNVNALELDDSALYLCASSLVGVRDTEAFFGQGTRLTVV.

The chain joins TRBV4-2 to TRBJ2-2; TRBD1 matches 7 bases. The CDR3 is made up of 14 amino acids. V gave up 2 bases and J gave up 5 bases; unmatched junction bases: 2. Germline V gene sequence: CDR1 LGHNA, CDR2 YNFKEQ. The chain's CDR3 is CASSQRGHTGELFF. As DNA, the CDR3 is TGTGCCAGCAGCCAAAGGGGGCATACCGGGGAGCTGTTTTTT.

This clone was counted a single time. The gene calls are TRBV10-3 and TRBJ2-7; 9 positions match TRBD2. With 2 bases clipped from V and 0 bases from J, the junction kept 5 bases outside the gene matches. CDR1 and CDR2 from the germline V gene are ENHRY and SYGVKD. The CDR3 totals 16 residues. CDR3 residues: CAISERSSGASYEQYF. CDR3 bases: TGTGCCATCAGTGAGAGGTCTAGCGGGGCCTCCTACGAGCAGTACTTC.

The chain couples TRBV5-1 to TRBJ2-3; D assignment may be TRBD1 or TRBD2 (5 bases each). The germline V gene encodes CDR1 SGHRS and CDR2 YFSETQ. V lost 3 bases, J lost 2 bases, and 13 bases lay in between. This CDR3 spans 15 amino acids. The CDR3 protein is CASSWDGTVTDTQYF. The CDR3 region has the DNA TGCGCCAGCAGCTGGGACGGGACCGTCACAGATACGCAGTATTTT. The full variable domain, in which reference TRBV5-1 and TRBJ2-3 provide the parts outside the CDR3, is KAGVTQTPRYLIKTRGQQVTLSCSPISGHRSVSWYQQTPGQGLQFLFEYFSETQRNKGNFPGRFSGRQFSNSRSEMNVSTLELGDSALYLCASSWDGTVTDTQYFGPGTRLTVL.

The rearrangement uses TRBV7-9 and TRBJ2-2; D remains ambiguous. The CDR3 sequence is 16 residues long. V lost 3 bases and J lost 2, with 13 bases in between. Germline V gives CDR1 SEHNR, CDR2 FQNEAQ (reference sequence). This CDR3 reads CASSFSPIANTGELFF. As DNA, the CDR3 is TGTGCCAGCAGCTTTTCCCCTATAGCTAACACCGGGGAGCTGTTTTTT.

The V gene is TRBV19, the J gene TRBJ2-3, with D uncertain. Germline V gene data show CDR1 as LNHDA and CDR2 as SQIVND (reference sequence). With 8 bases removed from V and 0 bases from J, the gap between germline ends came to 12 bases. The CDR3 has 14 residues. The CDR3 sequence: CASGPKVSTDTQYF. DNA for the CDR3: TGTGCCAGTGGCCCCAAAGTCAGCACAGATACGCAGTATTTT.

The CDR3 DNA reads as TGTGCCAGCAGCTTAGGGGCGAAAGAGACCCAGTACTTC. Its protein is CASSLGAKETQYF. The chain couples TRBV7-8 to TRBJ2-5; D is uncertain. V was shortened by 1 base and J by 3 bases, with 6 bases between the two germline ends. CDR3 length equals 13 residues. Germline V gene lookup returns CDR1 SGHVS and CDR2 FQNEAQ. The full variable domain, its missing parts supplied by reference TRBV7-8 and TRBJ2-5, is GAGVSQSPRYKVAKRGQDVALRCDPISGHVSLFWYQQALGQGPEFLTYFQNEAQLDKSGLPSDRFFAERPEGSVSTLKIQRTQQEDSAVYLCASSLGAKETQYFGPGTRLLVL.

The rearrangement uses TRBV18 and TRBJ1-5; 9 nucleotides align to TRBD1. Losses at the gene ends were 5 bases for V and 4 bases for J; bases not matched to a gene: 6. The CDR3 extends over 15 amino acids. Germline V CDR1 and CDR2: KGHSH, LQKENI. CDR3 nucleotides: TGTGCCAGCTCAACGACAGGGGGGGAAAATCAGCCCCAGCATTTT. This translates into CASSTTGGENQPQHF. Together with reference TRBV18 and TRBJ1-5, the CDR3 gives the full variable domain: NAGVMQNPRHLVRRRGQEARLRCSPMKGHSHVYWYRQLPEEGLKFMVYLQKENIIDESGMPKERFSAEFPKEGPSILRIQQVVRGDSAAYFCASSTTGGENQPQHFGDGTRLSIL.

This clone appeared a single time. The genes are TRBV29-1 and TRBJ1-2, with a tentative D call TRBD1 (5 bases). The germline V gene encodes CDR1 SQVTM and CDR2 ANQGSEA. The V gene lost 2 bases and the J gene lost 2 bases, with 9 bases spanning the gap. CDR3 size: 13 residues. The chain's CDR3 is CSVEQGINYGYTF. The CDR3, as DNA: TGCAGCGTTGAACAGGGTATCAACTATGGCTACACCTTC.

The chain has TRBV5-1 and TRBJ2-1, with 8 bases that match TRBD2. Losses at the gene ends were 4 bases for V and 7 bases for J; bases not matched to a gene: 10. The CDR3 extends over 15 amino acids. CDR1 is SGHRS, CDR2 YFSETQ, per germline. CDR3 in DNA: TGCGCCAGCAGCCGAACTAGCGGCCTGGGGAATGAGCAGTTCTTC. It encodes CASSRTSGLGNEQFF.

The chain links TRBV2 to TRBJ2-5, with 7 nucleotides matching TRBD2. The CDR3 length is 16 residues. The V gene's germline CDR1 is SNHLY and CDR2 FYNNEI. Trimming removed 6 bases from V and 2 bases from J; junction bases left unmatched: 12. As DNA, the CDR3 is TGTGCCAGCAGCCAGTGGGGGGGGATGTTACAAGAGACCCAGTACTTC. It specifies CASSQWGGMLQETQYF.